The present entry profiles one T cell receptor beta chain with its context. This sample was taken from a study of T-cell reconstitution after alpha-beta-depleted transplantation in children. TCRbeta library preparation incorporated unique molecular identifiers. Each CDR3 protein is one row after TCRdb ran MiXCR on the PCR reads. Of 540,000 or so distinct CDR3 sequences in the sample, approximately 22% were seen once. Sequences were derived from PBMCs, mostly from graft donor cells, sampled 360 days after TCRalphabeta/CD19-depleted stem cell transplant. This sequence originates from a boy younger than two who had a stem cell transplant for acute myeloid leukemia, so the T cells may come from the graft donor.

The CDR3, as DNA: TGTGCCACCAGTGATTTGCGGACACAGGGCAAGGGATACGATGAGCAGTTCTTC. Translation: CATSDLRTQGKGYDEQFF. This chain links TRBV24-1 with TRBJ2-1; the D gene is possibly TRBD1 (6 bases). Trimming cost V 0 bases and J 8 bases, with 22 bases left between them. The CDR3 extends over 18 amino acids. CDR1 and CDR2 from the germline V gene are KGHDR and SFDVKD.